A selection of T cell receptor beta chains follows, all from one sample in a study of cytomegalovirus exposure and HLA in healthy donors. Only in-frame clones appear in the TCRdb table, and some are missing; sequencing was by immunoSEQ multiplex PCR. The data show approximately 180,000 clones, with 65% to 80% seen just once and 0.9% to 1.2% held by the top ten. Sequences were obtained from PBMCs. These receptors came from a woman aged 40 to 55 in good health and CMV-seronegative. Both conserved end residues are part of each CDR3. D genes are given only for firm matches. Not all rows give a size; the values are once, few, many and, for expanded clones, a class.

clone_size	j_call	v_call	d_call	cdr3_nt	cdr3_aa
-	TRBJ1-4	TRBV7-2	-	TGTGCCAGCAGCCCAGGACAGACTATTAATGAAAAACTGTTTTTT	CASSPGQTINEKLFF
-	TRBJ2-4	TRBV7-2	-	TGTGCCAGCAGCCTTAGGACATTTAACATTCAGTACTTC	CASSLRTFNIQYF
-	TRBJ1-1	TRBV30	-	TGTGCCTGGAGTGTATCTCACCCCTTAGGGGGGAACACTGAAGCTTTCTTT	CAWSVSHPLGGNTEAFF
-	TRBJ1-3	TRBV5-6	TRBD1	TGTGCCAGCAGCATACCGGGACAGGGGCCTGGAAACACCATATATTTT	CASSIPGQGPGNTIYF
few	TRBJ2-1	TRBV14	TRBD2	TGTGCCAGCAGCCAACTCGCGGGGGGAGGGCAGTTCTTC	CASSQLAGGGQFF
-	TRBJ2-7	TRBV7-2	TRBD1	TGTGCCAGCAGCTTAGTTAGTGGACAGGGGTTCCACGAGCAGTACTTC	CASSLVSGQGFHEQYF
-	TRBJ1-2	TRBV6-1	-	TGTGCCAGCAGTGGAGACACGGTAGGCTACACCTTC	CASSGDTVGYTF
-	TRBJ1-6	TRBV2	-	TGTGCCAGCAGGCCGACAATATCCTATAATTCACCCCTCCACTTT	CASRPTISYNSPLHF
-	TRBJ2-3	TRBV30	-	TGTGCCTGGAGTCGAGGCACCACAGATACGCAGTATTTT	CAWSRGTTDTQYF
-	TRBJ2-2	TRBV18	-	TGTGCCAGCTCACCAAAGCAGGGGACCGGGGAGCTGTTTTTT	CASSPKQGTGELFF
-	TRBJ2-1	TRBV11-2	-	TGTGCCAGCAGCTTACAAACAGGGCAGGCGTGGAATGAGCAGTTCTTC	CASSLQTGQAWNEQFF
-	TRBJ2-1	TRBV7-9	TRBD2	TGTGCCAGCAGCCAAACTAGCGGTCCCTACAATGAGCAGTTCTTC	CASSQTSGPYNEQFF
-	TRBJ1-2	TRBV7-2	TRBD1	TGTGCCAGCAGCTTAGCTGGACAGGGCAGAGGCTACACCTTC	CASSLAGQGRGYTF
few	TRBJ2-1	TRBV7-2	TRBD2	TGTGCCAGCAGCATCGGGACTAGCGGGAGTTCTGAGCAGTTCTTC	CASSIGTSGSSEQFF
-	TRBJ2-7	TRBV7-9	TRBD1	TGTGCCAGCAGCTCAGTTGGGACAGGGTCCTACGAGCAGTACTTC	CASSSVGTGSYEQYF
-	TRBJ2-5	TRBV7-9	TRBD1	TGTTCCAGCAGCGCCCTACAGGGGCAGTACTTC	CSSSALQGQYF
-	TRBJ2-1	TRBV7-9	TRBD2	TGTGCCAGCAGCTTAGGGACTAGCGGGAGTATGGATGAGCAGTTCTTC	CASSLGTSGSMDEQFF
-	TRBJ2-1	TRBV7-8	TRBD1	TGTGCCAGCAGCTACCCGGACAGGTCCTCTATCACCAATGAGCAGTTCTTC	CASSYPDRSSITNEQFF
-	TRBJ2-2	TRBV28	-	TGTGCCAGCAGTTCTTGGGCCAACCAGGTCACCGGGGAGCTGTTTTTT	CASSSWANQVTGELFF
-	TRBJ2-7	TRBV5-1	TRBD2	TGCGCCAGCAGCTTGTCGGGACTAGCGGGCGAGCAGTACTTC	CASSLSGLAGEQYF
-	TRBJ2-1	TRBV9	-	TGTGCCAGCAGCGTCGTCAGCGGCTCACCGTACAATGAGCAGTTCTTC	CASSVVSGSPYNEQFF
-	TRBJ1-1	TRBV13	TRBD1	TGTGCCAGCAGCCCGCCGGGACAGGGGGCCGACACTGAAGCTTTCTTT	CASSPPGQGADTEAFF
-	TRBJ1-2	TRBV30	-	TGTGCCTGGAGTGTACCCCGAGCATCAGGGAACTATGGCTACACCTTC	CAWSVPRASGNYGYTF
-	TRBJ2-3	TRBV4-1	-	TGCGCCAGCAGCCAAGACGGGGTTTTCACAGATACGCAGTATTTT	CASSQDGVFTDTQYF
few	TRBJ2-1	TRBV20-1	-	TGCAGTGCTGAGGGCAGCGATGAGCAGTTCTTC	CSAEGSDEQFF
-	TRBJ1-1	TRBV29-1	TRBD1	TGCAGCGTTGATCAAGGACAGGGGACGAACACTGAAGCTTTCTTT	CSVDQGQGTNTEAFF
-	TRBJ2-1	TRBV9	TRBD2	TGTGCCAGCAGCGTAGGACTAGCCAATGAGCAGTTCTTC	CASSVGLANEQFF
once	TRBJ2-1	TRBV5-8	TRBD2	TGTGCCAGCAGGGAACTAGCGGGAGGCGGTGGAGGCAATGAGCAGTTCTTC	CASRELAGGGGGNEQFF
-	TRBJ1-1	TRBV19	-	TGTGCCAGTAGTATGGAACGCACAGGGAGAGTGAACACTGAAGCTTTCTTT	CASSMERTGRVNTEAFF
-	TRBJ1-6	TRBV19	-	TGTGCCAGTGCCGGGACAAGGAATTCACCCCTCCACTTT	CASAGTRNSPLHF
-	TRBJ1-3	TRBV2	TRBD1	TGTGCCAGCAGTTTAACAGGGGGCTCTGGAAACACCATATATTTT	CASSLTGGSGNTIYF
-	TRBJ1-5	TRBV2	TRBD1	TGTGCCAGCAGTGGACAGGGACTAGTCAATCAGCCCCAGCATTTT	CASSGQGLVNQPQHF
few	TRBJ1-5	TRBV19	-	TGTGCCAGTAGTATGGGGGGTCTTCAGCCCCAGCATTTT	CASSMGGLQPQHF
-	TRBJ1-3	TRBV4-3	-	TGCGCCAGCAGCTCAAGACGGGACTCTGGAAACACCATATATTTT	CASSSRRDSGNTIYF
few	TRBJ1-5	TRBV7-9	-	TGTGCCAGCAGCCCGGAAGGGGTTCAGCCCCAGCATTTT	CASSPEGVQPQHF
-	TRBJ2-2	TRBV9	TRBD2	TGTGCCAGCAGCCCCGGGACTAGCGGGAGGTCGGACGGGGAGCTGTTTTTT	CASSPGTSGRSDGELFF
-	TRBJ2-7	TRBV9	TRBD2	TGTGCCAGCAGCCTCCTAGCGGGAGGATCCGCGGGCACTCACGAGCAGTACTTC	CASSLLAGGSAGTHEQYF